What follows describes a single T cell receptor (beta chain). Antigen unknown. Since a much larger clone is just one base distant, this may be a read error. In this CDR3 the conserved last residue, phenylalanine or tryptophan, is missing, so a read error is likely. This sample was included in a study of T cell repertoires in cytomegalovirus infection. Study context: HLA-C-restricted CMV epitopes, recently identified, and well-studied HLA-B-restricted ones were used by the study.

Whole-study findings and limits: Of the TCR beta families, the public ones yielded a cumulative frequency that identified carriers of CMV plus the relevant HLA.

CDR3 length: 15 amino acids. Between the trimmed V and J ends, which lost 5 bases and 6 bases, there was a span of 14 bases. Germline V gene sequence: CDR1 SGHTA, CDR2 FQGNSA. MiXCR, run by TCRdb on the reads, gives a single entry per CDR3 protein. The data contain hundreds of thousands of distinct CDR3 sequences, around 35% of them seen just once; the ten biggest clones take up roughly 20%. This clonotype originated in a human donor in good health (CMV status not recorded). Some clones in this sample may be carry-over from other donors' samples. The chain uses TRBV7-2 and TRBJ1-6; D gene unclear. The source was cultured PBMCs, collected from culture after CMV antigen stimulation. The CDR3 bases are TGTGCCAGCAGCCAACGTGGAGGAGGTAATTCACCCCTCCACTTG. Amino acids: CASSQRGGGNSPLHL.